The 29 T cell receptor beta chains in this list originate from one sample, sequenced in a study of shared clonotypes between healthy human individuals (dated by TCRdb to about 2020). Library construction relied on the immunoSEQ multiplex PCR assay. Drawn from immuneACCESS, this table holds only the in-frame rearrangements with V and J called that TCRdb kept. Clones are partly lost; checked studies trace under half to an unresolved V gene and leave the rest unexplained. The sample table records about 2.2 million clones; about 93% of these occur just once. About 1.7% of the sample goes to the ten largest clones. CD8 naive samples were obtained by positive selection for CCR7 among CD45RO-negative cells, yielding a CD45RA+CCR7+ population from which TemRA cells were excluded. Sequencing was performed on naive CD8+ T cells from PBMCs. Taken with the paper, the label for cell subset or site translates to: CD45RA+CCR7+. These TCRs come from a man in his late teens or twenties in good health. Some clones in this sample may be carry-over from other donors' samples.

This clone occurred once. J is TRBJ1-1 and V is TRBV29-1; 7 nucleotides line up with TRBD1. The J segment lost 0 bases and the V segment lost 7 bases, leaving 14 bases of the junction unmatched. Germline V gene sequence: CDR1 SQVTM, CDR2 ANQGSEA. The CDR3 contains 16 residues. CDR3 DNA sequence: TGCAGCGGACTCTTGGACAGGTGGGACGTGAACACTGAAGCTTTCTTT. This sequence encodes CSGLLDRWDVNTEAFF.

The chain carries TRBV7-8 and TRBJ2-4; 7 nucleotides match TRBD2. Germline V gene data show CDR1 as SGHVS and CDR2 as FQNEAQ. The V segment lost 7 bases and the J segment 0 bases; nucleotides outside the gene matches: 12. The CDR3 spans 17 residues. The CDR3 DNA is TGTGCCAGCACCCCAACACCGCGGGAGCCAGCCAAAAACATTCAGTACTTC. It codes for CASTPTPREPAKNIQYF.

The chain uses TRBV30 and TRBJ1-1; perhaps TRBD1 as D (5 bases). The CDR3 covers 13 residues. V lost 7 bases to trimming and J lost 4 bases, with 16 bases between them. In germline, CDR1 is GTSNPN, CDR2 SVGIG (reference sequence). The CDR3 DNA follows: TGTGCCTCGCCCGGGACGGATACCACTGAAGCTTTCTTT. Protein: CASPGTDTTEAFF.

The chain is built from TRBV6-5 and TRBJ1-5; D is unresolved. CDR1 and CDR2 (germline): MNHEY, SVGAGI. V gave up 5 bases and J gave up 3 bases, with 11 bases separating them. The CDR3 covers 14 residues. The CDR3 DNA is TGTGCCAGCAGTAACGGGCCTCTCAATCAGCCCCAGCATTTT. Amino acid sequence: CASSNGPLNQPQHF.

The chain recombines TRBV19 with TRBJ1-5; 9 nucleotides agree with TRBD1. CDR1 is LNHDA, CDR2 SQIVND, per germline (reference sequence). CDR3 length: 14 amino acids. The V and J ends lost 10 bases and 7 bases, in that order; junction bases with no gene match: 11. CDR3 residues: CATSTGTGSQPQHF. The CDR3 coding sequence is TGTGCCACCAGCACTGGGACAGGGAGCCAGCCCCAGCATTTT.

The chain has TRBV10-3 and TRBJ2-3; D call uncertain. This CDR3 spans 15 amino acids. Trimming took 4 bases from V and 2 from J, leaving 13 bases between them. CDR1 is ENHRY, CDR2 SYGVKD, per germline. In nucleotides, the CDR3 is TGTGCCATCAGTGGGAATTACGGCCTCACAGATACGCAGTATTTT. The encoded protein is CAISGNYGLTDTQYF.

J is TRBJ1-2 and V is TRBV19; D gene uncertain. V was clipped by 6 bases and J by 4 bases, with 21 bases between them. CDR3 size: 16 residues. Germline V CDR1 and CDR2: LNHDA, SQIVND (reference sequence). The CDR3 DNA sequence: TGTGCCAGTAGCCTCGCCCGGACGACCTTGGCCTATGGCTACACCTTC. Amino acid sequence: CASSLARTTLAYGYTF. Using reference TRBV19 and TRBJ1-2 for the parts outside the CDR3, the full variable domain is DGGITQSPKYLFRKEGQNVTLSCEQNLNHDAMYWYRQDPGQGLRLIYYSQIVNDFQKGDIAEGYSVSREKKESFPLTVTSAQKNPTAFYLCASSLARTTLAYGYTFGSGTRLTVV.

The chain is built from TRBV5-1 and TRBJ2-3, with 8 bases aligning to TRBD2. After removal of 3 bases from V and 3 bases from J, the junction contained 15 bases not matched to a gene. Germline values: CDR1 SGHRS, CDR2 YFSETQ. The CDR3 extends over 18 amino acids. The CDR3 is CASSWDLRAGAGTDTQYF. CDR3 nucleotide sequence: TGCGCCAGCAGCTGGGACTTACGAGCGGGAGCCGGGACAGATACGCAGTATTTT.

This chain joins TRBV7-9 and TRBJ2-7; no firm D call. This CDR3 contains 12 residues. Germline assignment: CDR1 SEHNR and CDR2 FQNEAQ (reference sequence). V lost 2 bases, J lost 5 bases, and 7 bases lay in between. In DNA, the CDR3 is TGTGCCAGCAGCTTATGGGCTAACGAGCAGTACTTC. It yields the protein CASSLWANEQYF. Combining the CDR3 with reference TRBV7-9 and TRBJ2-7 gives the whole variable domain DTGVSQNPRHKITKRGQNVTFRCDPISEHNRLYWYRQTLGQGPEFLTYFQNEAQLEKSRLLSDRFSAERPKGSFSTLEIQRTEQGDSAMYLCASSLWANEQYFGPGTRLTVT.

The chain uses TRBV5-1 and TRBJ2-7; 11 positions match TRBD2. The CDR3 has 16 residues. CDR1 SGHRS and CDR2 YFSETQ come from the germline V gene. V trimming: 0 bases; J trimming: 6 bases; junction bases outside the gene matches: 8. CDR3 nucleotide sequence: TGCGCCAGCAGCTTGGGGACTAGCGGGTTACGTTTCGAGCAGTACTTC. This encodes CASSLGTSGLRFEQYF.

The chain recombines TRBV6-5 with TRBJ2-1; D is perhaps TRBD2 (6 bases). Trimming took 3 bases from V and 5 from J, leaving 17 bases between them. The germline V gene has CDR1 MNHEY and CDR2 SVGAGI. The CDR3 has 16 residues. CDR3 region: CASSYGVAAEDNEQFF. The CDR3 nucleotides read TGTGCCAGCAGTTATGGTGTAGCGGCGGAGGACAATGAGCAGTTCTTC.

This clone was observed once. The gene calls are TRBV7-6 and TRBJ2-3; TRBD2 agrees at 8 bases. This CDR3 spans 16 amino acids. Germline V CDR1 and CDR2: SGHVS, FNYEAQ. The V segment lost 4 bases and the J segment 2 bases; nucleotides outside the gene matches: 8. As DNA, the CDR3 is TGTGCCAGCAGCTATTACGGGGGGGAGATCACAGATACGCAGTATTTT. Residues: CASSYYGGEITDTQYF.

This clone is a singleton in its sample. The V gene is TRBV11-2, the J gene TRBJ2-5, with 13 bases lining up with TRBD2. Looked up from germline, CDR1 is SGHAT and CDR2 is FQNNGV. The V and J ends lost 1 base and 4 bases, in that order; junction bases with no gene match: 6. The CDR3 extends over 17 amino acids. The CDR3 bases are TGTGCCAGCAGCTTAGTGGGACTAGCGGGATACCGAGAGACCCAGTACTTC. Translated: CASSLVGLAGYRETQYF.

This clone has only a few counts. The chain is built from TRBV6-5 and TRBJ1-1; D is undetermined. Germline-derived CDR1 and CDR2 are MNHEY and SVGAGI. The CDR3 extends over 13 amino acids. V lost 7 bases and J lost 1, with 10 bases in between. Here the CDR3 reads CASTPGANTEAFF. The DNA of the CDR3 is TGTGCCAGCACCCCGGGAGCGAACACTGAAGCTTTCTTT.

V is TRBV19 and J is TRBJ1-2; 9 bases agree with TRBD1. Trimming at V came to 9 bases and at J to 6 bases, leaving 8 bases not matched to a gene. The V gene's germline CDR1 is LNHDA and CDR2 SQIVND (reference sequence). The CDR3 extends over 13 amino acids. This chain's CDR3 is CARGDREGNGYTF. The CDR3 region has the DNA TGTGCCAGAGGGGACAGGGAAGGGAATGGCTACACCTTC.

The V and J genes are TRBV27 and TRBJ2-1; 11 positions agree with TRBD1. Germline-derived CDR1 and CDR2 are MNHEY and SMNVEV (reference sequence). The CDR3 spans 16 residues. Losses at the gene ends were 4 bases for V and 4 bases for J; bases not matched to a gene: 6. DNA for the CDR3: TGTGCCAGCAGTTGGGGACAGGGGGTGACTTACAATGAGCAGTTCTTC. Translating gives CASSWGQGVTYNEQFF.

CDR3 coding DNA: TGTGCCAGCAGCCTAGGACAGGGCGGCTACGAGCAGTACTTC. Protein sequence: CASSLGQGGYEQYF. The chain couples TRBV5-5 to TRBJ2-7; 8 bases fit TRBD1. The germline CDR1 and CDR2 sequences are SGHKS and YYEKEE (reference sequence). V lost 4 bases to trimming and J lost 3 bases; unmatched junction nucleotides: 6. The CDR3 covers 14 residues.

This clone was found once. The V call is TRBV7-3, the J call TRBJ2-1; D is unresolved. V was clipped by 1 base and J by 0 bases, with 10 bases between them. The CDR3 contains 16 residues. CDR1 and CDR2 (germline): SGHTA, FQGTGA. Here the CDR3 reads CASSLIPQNSYNEQFF. DNA of the CDR3: TGTGCCAGCAGCTTAATTCCGCAGAACTCCTACAATGAGCAGTTCTTC.

This clone showed up just once. The chain has TRBV10-3 and TRBJ1-4; possibly TRBD1 for D (6 bases). V was clipped by 3 bases and J by 0 bases, with 11 bases between them. Germline V gene sequence: CDR1 ENHRY, CDR2 SYGVKD. The CDR3 runs to 16 residues. Here the CDR3 reads CAISDKTGPTNEKLFF. The CDR3 DNA reads as TGTGCCATCAGTGACAAGACAGGCCCAACTAATGAAAAACTGTTTTTT.

The chain couples TRBV10-3 to TRBJ1-1, with 8 bases that match TRBD1. Looked up from germline, CDR1 is ENHRY and CDR2 is SYGVKD. CDR3 length: 15 residues. The trim removed 6 bases at V and 4 bases at J, leaving 10 bases unmatched. The CDR3 region is CAIRPGQGLRTEAFF. As DNA, the CDR3 is TGTGCCATCAGACCCGGACAGGGCTTACGCACTGAAGCTTTCTTT.

V gene TRBV9 combines with J gene TRBJ2-2, with D maybe TRBD1 (7 bases). The CDR3 extends over 17 amino acids. Deletions cut 0 bases from V and 2 bases from J, with 14 bases between. Germline V CDR1 and CDR2: SGDLS, YYNGEE. CDR3 bases: TGTGCCAGCAGCGTAGCTGTCAGGGGGGTAAACACCGGGGAGCTGTTTTTT. Translating gives CASSVAVRGVNTGELFF.

V usage is TRBV7-9 and J usage is TRBJ1-5; a weak D match, TRBD1 (5 bases). The V and J ends lost 1 base and 7 bases respectively, with 17 bases between them. This CDR3 is 16 amino acids long. CDR1 is SEHNR, CDR2 FQNEAQ, per germline (reference sequence). Here the CDR3 DNA reads TGTGCCAGCAGCTTAGGGGGCCACCTGGGACGCCAGCCCCAGCATTTT. Residues: CASSLGGHLGRQPQHF.

V usage is TRBV5-1 and J usage is TRBJ2-5; D is unresolved. Germline V gives CDR1 SGHRS, CDR2 YFSETQ. This CDR3 is built from 14 residues. The germline V and J ends were trimmed by 0 bases and 1 base, with 7 bases remaining between them. Written as DNA, the CDR3 is TGCGCCAGCAGCTTGGAGGGAACCCAAGAGACCCAGTACTTC. This gives the protein CASSLEGTQETQYF.

This clone appeared once. DNA of the CDR3: TGTGCCAGCAAGGGACTAGCGGGAGGGCCGAGTCGTGGGTTTGTGGAGACCCAGTACTTC. Its protein is CASKGLAGGPSRGFVETQYF. The J gene is TRBJ2-5, the V gene TRBV27; the match to TRBD2 covers 16 bases. The CDR3 spans 20 residues. Germline CDR1 reads MNHEY; CDR2 reads SMNVEV (reference sequence). The V gene end was trimmed by 7 bases and the J gene end by 5 bases; junction bases not matched to a gene: 19.

In this sample, this clone turned up once. The chain is built from TRBV11-1 and TRBJ2-7, with D possibly being TRBD2 (5 bases). The germline V gene has CDR1 SGHAT and CDR2 FQDESV (reference sequence). The V and J ends lost 3 bases and 2 bases respectively, with 11 bases between them. This CDR3 is built from 14 residues. The CDR3 reads CASSFRTVPYEQYF. CDR3 bases: TGTGCCAGCAGCTTTAGGACTGTCCCCTACGAGCAGTACTTC.

The chain has TRBV19 and TRBJ2-5, with D maybe TRBD1 (5 bases). Germline V gene lookup returns CDR1 LNHDA and CDR2 SQIVND (reference sequence). This CDR3 spans 15 amino acids. V was pared by 5 bases and J by 1 base, with 14 bases between. CDR3 DNA: TGTGCCAGTAGTCCTCTCAGAGACAGCCAAGAGACCCAGTACTTC. It specifies CASSPLRDSQETQYF.

This clone was recorded once. The V and J genes are TRBV9 and TRBJ2-2; D unclear. V gave up 0 bases and J gave up 2 bases, with 14 bases separating them. The CDR3 contains 17 residues. The germline CDR1 and CDR2 sequences are SGDLS and YYNGEE. The CDR3 nucleotides read TGTGCCAGCAGCGTAGATCACAGCCCTCTTAACACCGGGGAGCTGTTTTTT. Translating gives CASSVDHSPLNTGELFF.

This clone was observed a single time. V usage is TRBV27 and J usage is TRBJ1-1, with D unclear. The CDR3 extends over 15 amino acids. V was trimmed by 5 bases and J by 4 bases, leaving 17 bases between them. The germline V gene has CDR1 MNHEY and CDR2 SMNVEV (reference sequence). The CDR3 spells CASSPSTPYGTEAFF. CDR3 coding DNA: TGTGCCAGCAGTCCTTCGACACCCTACGGCACTGAAGCTTTCTTT.

A word on this clone: Different DNA sequences within this sample yield the same CDR3. V usage is TRBV9 and J usage is TRBJ2-7; 9 bases are shared with TRBD1. Germline V gene data show CDR1 as SGDLS and CDR2 as YYNGEE. CDR3 length: 14 residues. Unmatched junction bases numbered 6, after V lost 5 bases and J lost 3 bases. This chain's CDR3 is CASSGGQGHYEQYF. The CDR3 coding sequence is TGTGCCAGCAGTGGGGGACAGGGCCACTACGAGCAGTACTTC.